Following are 24 T cell receptor beta chains from one sample sequenced in a study of T cell repertoires in cytomegalovirus infection. TCRdb re-analysed the reads in MiXCR, keeping a single row per CDR3 protein. This sample has under 800,000 distinct CDR3 sequences; approximately 25% occur once, and the top ten carry 8%. The sample taken for sequencing was CD8+ T cells from PBMCs. These receptor sequences come from a human donor in good health (CMV status not recorded). Some clones in this sample may be carry-over from other donors' samples.

V gene TRBV20-1 combines with J gene TRBJ2-1; 7 bases line up with TRBD2. The germline V gene encodes CDR1 DFQATT and CDR2 SNEGSKA (reference sequence). V gave up 0 bases and J gave up 0 bases; unmatched junction bases: 5. There are 16 residues in the CDR3. The CDR3 spells CSARERGLGSYNEQFF. CDR3 coding DNA: TGCAGTGCTAGAGAGCGAGGACTAGGCTCCTACAATGAGCAGTTCTTC.

This clonotype was observed a handful of times. The chain combines TRBV7-9 with TRBJ2-7; 8 positions match TRBD1. Germline values: CDR1 SEHNR, CDR2 FQNEAQ (reference sequence). The CDR3 runs 16 residues. Unmatched junction bases numbered 13, after V lost 4 bases and J lost 5 bases. CDR3 residues: CASSSNDRGVGHEQYV. The DNA for the CDR3 is TGTGCCAGCAGCTCCAATGACAGGGGAGTTGGCCACGAGCAGTACGTC.

This clonotype was seen at least ten times. DNA for the CDR3: TGTGCCAGCAGTTTCCAGGGAGTCCCATCCTACGAGCAGTACGTC. Protein sequence: CASSFQGVPSYEQYV. The chain links TRBV28 to TRBJ2-7; D is perhaps TRBD1 or TRBD2 (5 bases each). Trimming pared 3 bases from V and 1 base from J, leaving 13 bases between. The CDR3 runs 15 residues. Germline CDR1 is MDHEN and CDR2 is SYDVKM.

Many counts were recorded for this clonotype. This chain joins TRBV28 and TRBJ2-2; D unclear. This CDR3 region has 13 residues. Trimming removed 2 bases from V and 7 bases from J, with 8 bases in between. In germline, CDR1 is MDHEN, CDR2 SYDVKM. CDR3 DNA: TGTGCCAGCAGTTTAAGAGGAAGCGGGGAGCTGTTTTTT. Its protein product is CASSLRGSGELFF.

This clonotype occurred once. One end of the junction varies from germline; a read error may be responsible. The chain has TRBV29-1 and TRBJ1-2, with 8 bases aligning to TRBD1. Germline V gene data show CDR1 as SQVTM and CDR2 as ANQGSEA. This CDR3 spans 15 amino acids. The chain's CDR3 is CSTRSQDRGDYGYAF. The DNA of the CDR3 is TGCAGCACTAGGTCTCAAGACAGGGGTGACTATGGCTACGCCTTC.

J is TRBJ1-1 and V is TRBV6-5; TRBD1 might be the D (5 bases). This CDR3 comprises 15 residues. CDR1 is MNHEY and CDR2 is SVGAGI in the germline V gene. V dropped 2 bases and J dropped 4 bases, with 14 bases sitting between them. CDR3 DNA: TGTGCCAGCAGTTACCCCCGGGACGGAGGCACTGAAGCTTTCTTT. Translation: CASSYPRDGGTEAFF.

J is TRBJ1-4 and V is TRBV29-1; the D is unclear. CDR3 size: 14 residues. V lost 4 bases to trimming and J lost 2 bases, with 11 bases between them. The germline V gene encodes CDR1 SQVTM and CDR2 ANQGSEA. This chain's CDR3 is CSVVLPGTNEKLFF. CDR3 bases: TGCAGCGTTGTTTTACCGGGTACTAATGAAAAACTGTTTTTT.

This clonotype came up a few times. The chain uses TRBV6-4 and TRBJ2-1; D tentatively fits TRBD1 or TRBD2 (6 bases each). The ends were cut back, 0 bases at V and 4 bases at J, with 13 bases in the middle. Germline assignment: CDR1 MRHNA and CDR2 SNTAGT. The CDR3 extends over 16 amino acids. CDR3 nucleotide sequence: TGTGCCAGCAGTGACTCTCCGGGGGCAATATACAATGAGCAGTTCTTC. Translated, it gives CASSDSPGAIYNEQFF.

The chain joins TRBV6-5 to TRBJ1-1; unclear D gene. Between the trimmed V and J ends, which lost 3 bases and 3 bases, there was a span of 26 bases. Per the germline V gene, CDR1 is MNHEY and CDR2 is SVGAGI. The CDR3 length is 19 residues. CDR3 DNA sequence: TGTGCCAGCAGTTATTTTGCTGGGTCGGCACCTCCAACGTACACTGAAGCTTTCTTT. Translating it yields CASSYFAGSAPPTYTEAFF.

This chain joins TRBV9 and TRBJ1-6; D gene unclear. The CDR3 is 12 amino acids. Germline values: CDR1 SGDLS, CDR2 YYNGEE. Trimming removed 0 bases at V and 14 bases at J, with 9 bases between. The CDR3 DNA sequence: TGTGCCAGCAGCGTAGGACCCATGGCCCTCCACTTT. This translates into CASSVGPMALHF.

This clonotype was recorded at least ten times. The chain links TRBV7-2 to TRBJ1-1; D call uncertain. The CDR3 contains 15 residues. V lost 1 base to trimming and J lost 6 bases, with 15 bases between them. Germline V CDR1 and CDR2: SGHTA, FQGNSA. In DNA form, the CDR3 reads TGTGCCAGCAGCTTAGGGTCCGTACTAGGCGCTGAAGCTTTCTTT. It encodes CASSLGSVLGAEAFF.

The J gene is TRBJ2-5, the V gene TRBV20-1, with TRBD2 matching over 8 bases. Germline loops: CDR1 DFQATT, CDR2 SNEGSKA (reference sequence). Trimming cost V 3 bases and J 1 base; bases outside gene matches: 4. The CDR3 is 14 residues long. CDR3 in amino acids: CSASSLAVQETQYF. Written as DNA, the CDR3 is TGCAGTGCTAGTTCACTAGCGGTCCAAGAGACCCAGTACTTC.

The rearrangement links TRBV11-2 to TRBJ2-5; TRBD2 aligns across 8 bases. The length of the CDR3 is 17 residues. From germline, CDR1 is SGHAT and CDR2 FQNNGV. The ends lost 1 base at V and 1 base at J; junction bases unmatched: 8. The CDR3 sequence is CASSLGRAGGLQETQYF. The CDR3 coding sequence is TGTGCCAGCAGCTTAGGCCGGGCGGGGGGCCTCCAAGAGACCCAGTACTTC. The variable domain in full, with the rest retrieved from reference TRBV11-2 and TRBJ2-5, is EAGVAQSPRYKIIEKRQSVAFWCNPISGHATLYWYQQILGQGPKLLIQFQNNGVVDDSQLPKDRFSAERLKGVDSTLKIQPAKLEDSAVYLCASSLGRAGGLQETQYFGPGTRLLVL.

This clonotype has only a few counts. The rearrangement links TRBV15 to TRBJ2-2, with 13 bases identical to TRBD2. This CDR3 is built from 16 residues. J was trimmed by 7 bases and V by 0 bases; bases with no gene match: 2. Germline V gene sequence: CDR1 LNHNV, CDR2 YYDKDF (reference sequence). The CDR3 DNA reads TGTGCCACCAGCAGAGAACTAGCGGGGGGGATCGGGGAGCTGTTTTTT. It encodes CATSRELAGGIGELFF.

This rearrangement joins TRBV24-1 to TRBJ2-1, with D perhaps TRBD1 (7 bases). The germline gives CDR1 KGHDR, CDR2 SFDVKD. V shed 10 bases and J shed 5 bases, with 14 bases lying between them. The CDR3 totals 13 residues. The CDR3 here is CATMDRRDNEQFF. CDR3 coding DNA: TGTGCCACTATGGACAGGAGGGACAATGAGCAGTTCTTC.

This clonotype was seen a few times. The gene calls are TRBV29-1 and TRBJ1-4, with 9 bases fitting TRBD1. The CDR3 has 11 amino acids. Germline CDR1 and CDR2: SQVTM and ANQGSEA. The J segment lost 10 bases and the V segment lost 6 bases, leaving 3 bases of the junction unmatched. The CDR3 DNA sequence: TGCAGCGTCGAGGACAGGGGAAAACTGTTTTTT. It translates to CSVEDRGKLFF.

Here the CDR3 reads CAGGRGNTEAFF. The DNA of the CDR3 is TGTGCCGGGGGGCGGGGAAACACTGAAGCTTTCTTT. This rearrangement joins TRBV13 to TRBJ1-1, with D perhaps matching TRBD1 (6 bases). Germline values: CDR1 PRHDT, CDR2 FYEKMQ (reference sequence). V was pared by 11 bases and J by 2 bases, with 12 bases between. The CDR3 runs 12 residues.

Only a few counts were recorded for this clonotype. The rearrangement joins TRBV19 to TRBJ1-1, with D hard to call. The germline gives CDR1 LNHDA, CDR2 SQIVND (reference sequence). V lost 5 bases and J 11 bases, leaving 15 bases between the germline ends. The CDR3 consists of 12 residues. The CDR3 nucleotides are TGTGCCAGTAGTTTTGCCGACGGAGAGGCTTTCTTT. Its protein product is CASSFADGEAFF. Looking up the rest from reference TRBV19 and TRBJ1-1 gives the full variable domain: DGGITQSPKYLFRKEGQNVTLSCEQNLNHDAMYWYRQDPGQGLRLIYYSQIVNDFQKGDIAEGYSVSREKKESFPLTVTSAQKNPTAFYLCASSFADGEAFFGQGTRLTVV.

This clonotype was recorded a few times. For the CDR3, the DNA is TGTGCCAGCAGCTCAGAAGTCGGGACGGCCTACGAGCAGTACGTC. Its protein is CASSSEVGTAYEQYV. The chain carries TRBV7-8 and TRBJ2-7; either TRBD1 or TRBD2 may fit D (5 bases each). This CDR3 has 15 amino acids. The germline V gene has CDR1 SGHVS and CDR2 FQNEAQ. V lost 4 bases and J lost 2, with 15 bases in between.

A note on this clonotype: A clone one base away is much larger, so this may be a read error. It is likely a read error, because the conserved phenylalanine at the end of the CDR3 is missing. The V call is TRBV29-1, the J call TRBJ1-5; D is ambiguous. Germline V gene lookup returns CDR1 SQVTM and CDR2 ANQGSEA. This CDR3 region has 12 residues. V dropped 5 bases and J dropped 1 base, with 6 bases sitting between them. The CDR3 nucleotides read TGCAGCGTTCCGGGCAGCAATCAGCCCCAGCATTTA. Encoded protein: CSVPGSNQPQHL.

This clonotype showed up just a few times. The chain is built from TRBV12-3 or TRBV12-4 and TRBJ2-1; no clear D. Trimming took 6 bases from V and 7 from J, leaving 10 bases between them. The CDR3 loop spans 12 amino acids. CDR3 amino acids: CASSHQPNEQFF. DNA of the CDR3: TGTGCCAGCAGCCACCAGCCGAATGAGCAGTTCTTC.

V and J are TRBV6-6 and TRBJ2-2, with a tentative D call TRBD1 (6 bases). The length of the CDR3 is 15 residues. V lost 5 bases and J lost 8, with 18 bases in between. CDR1 is MNHNY and CDR2 is SVGAGI in the germline V gene (reference sequence). The CDR3: CASSNRDISPGELFF. The CDR3, as DNA: TGTGCCAGCAGTAACCGGGACATCTCTCCGGGGGAGCTGTTTTTT.

About this clonotype itself: With a much larger clone just one base away, this may be a read error. This chain joins TRBV11-2 and TRBJ2-3, with unresolved D. This CDR3 comprises 12 residues. Deletions cut 6 bases from V and 6 bases from J, with 10 bases between. Looked up from germline, CDR1 is SGHAT and CDR2 is FQNNGV. CDR3 in amino acids: CASRTDADTQYF. Here the CDR3 DNA reads TGTGCCAGCAGGACCGATGCGGATACGCAGTATTTT.

V is TRBV7-9 and J is TRBJ2-5; 9 bases map to TRBD1. CDR1 SEHNR and CDR2 FQNEAQ come from the germline V gene (reference sequence). The junction had 7 bases not matched to a gene; V was cut back by 5 bases and J by 0 bases. The CDR3 contains 16 residues. The CDR3 DNA reads as TGTGCCAGCAGCGCCCTGGACAGGGGATACCAAGAGACCCAGTACTTC. It translates to CASSALDRGYQETQYF.